One and the same sample provided the 16 T cell receptor beta chains below, sequenced in a study of pediatric ulcerative colitis. One to two pinch biopsies were taken from the rectum during colonoscopy. Repertoires were generated with immunoSEQ multiplex PCR, while TCRdb's copy carries only in-frame clones and drops some. The top ten hold around 3.5% of the sample, which has 45,000 to 55,000 clones, under 80% seen once. The sequenced sample was gut tissue. These receptors originate from a girl aged 10-17 years with moderate ulcerative colitis.

The chain uses TRBV7-7 and TRBJ2-2; TRBD1 matches at 7 bases. CDR3 length: 15 residues. Losses at the gene ends were 5 bases for V and 1 base for J; bases not matched to a gene: 4. Germline CDR1 is SSHAT and CDR2 is FNYEAQ (reference sequence). CDR3 sequence (DNA): TGTGCCAGCAGCCGCCGGACAGGGAACACCGGGGAGCTGTTTTTT. The encoded protein is CASSRRTGNTGELFF.

This rearrangement joins TRBV2 to TRBJ1-3; 7 bases match TRBD1. The CDR3 extends over 15 amino acids. After removal of 6 bases from V and 0 bases from J, the junction contained 5 bases not matched to a gene. Germline values: CDR1 SNHLY, CDR2 FYNNEI. The CDR3: CASRGDRSSGNTIYF. As DNA, the CDR3 is TGTGCCAGCAGAGGGGACAGAAGCTCTGGAAACACCATATATTTT.

This clone was seen only a few times. V usage is TRBV5-3 and J usage is TRBJ2-2; D call uncertain. Being an ORF, TRBV5-3 has a function that is uncertain. CDR3 length: 15 amino acids. V lost 4 bases, J lost 1 base, and 11 bases lay in between. The CDR3 loop is CARSLKTGNTGELFF. CDR3 nucleotides: TGTGCCAGAAGCCTAAAGACGGGGAACACCGGGGAGCTGTTTTTT.

This chain connects TRBV7-2 to TRBJ2-1; possibly TRBD2 for D (6 bases). In germline, CDR1 is SGHTA, CDR2 FQGNSA. V was clipped by 2 bases and J by 7 bases, with 18 bases between them. The CDR3 totals 16 residues. CDR3: CASSLSLGRSLNEQFF. The CDR3 DNA reads as TGTGCCAGCAGCTTATCCCTGGGGAGGTCCCTTAATGAGCAGTTCTTC.

The chain employs TRBV19 and TRBJ1-1; no clear D. The V and J ends lost 3 bases and 5 bases respectively, with 13 bases between them. Germline V gives CDR1 LNHDA, CDR2 SQIVND (reference sequence). This CDR3 is built from 14 residues. CDR3 bases: TGTGCCAGTAGTATCCTGGTTCTAAAGACTGAAGCTTTCTTT. The encoded protein is CASSILVLKTEAFF.

V is TRBV1 and J is TRBJ2-5. TRBV1 is assigned pseudogene status. The CDR3 runs to 12 residues. For the CDR3, the DNA is TGCACCAGCAGCCCCCGGACCTTGCCTGAGTACTTC. Encoded protein: CTSSPRTLPEYF.

V usage is TRBV10-3 and J usage is TRBJ2-3, with D possibly matching TRBD1 (5 bases). The germline gives CDR1 ENHRY, CDR2 SYGVKD. The CDR3 runs 15 residues. The V gene lost 10 bases and the J gene lost 0 bases, with 17 bases spanning the gap. The CDR3 sequence: CASSHRGASTDTQYF. The CDR3, as DNA: TGTGCCAGCAGCCACCGTGGGGCTAGCACAGATACGCAGTATTTT.

The chain uses TRBV2 and TRBJ2-7; D gene ambiguous. The V end was cut by 8 bases, the J end by 3 bases, with 11 bases between. This CDR3 spans 12 amino acids. Per the germline V gene, CDR1 is SNHLY and CDR2 is FYNNEI. The CDR3 spells CASGELIYEQYF. CDR3 coding DNA: TGTGCCAGCGGGGAACTGATCTACGAGCAGTACTTC.

The rearrangement links TRBV7-3 to TRBJ2-1; 7 positions agree with TRBD2. The V segment lost 5 bases and the J segment 0 bases; nucleotides outside the gene matches: 7. There are 16 residues in the CDR3. The germline CDR1 and CDR2 sequences are SGHTA and FQGTGA. CDR3 region: CASSRSGASSYNEQFF. The CDR3 DNA sequence: TGTGCCAGCAGCCGGAGCGGGGCTAGCTCCTACAATGAGCAGTTCTTC.

This chain links TRBV15 with TRBJ1-2; D ambiguous. The germline V gene encodes CDR1 LNHNV and CDR2 YYDKDF (reference sequence). Trimming removed 0 bases from V and 8 bases from J, with 10 bases in between. The CDR3 length is 13 residues. CDR3 protein: CATSRDGIQGYTF. The DNA of the CDR3 is TGTGCCACCAGCAGAGACGGGATTCAGGGCTACACCTTC.

V and J are TRBV7-9 and TRBJ2-1; 7 bases map to TRBD1. The CDR3 spans 18 residues. Trimming removed 1 base from V and 0 bases from J; junction bases left unmatched: 9. CDR1 is SEHNR and CDR2 is FQNEAQ in the germline V gene (reference sequence). The CDR3 spells CASSLVRGDSSSYNEQFF. For the CDR3, the DNA is TGTGCCAGCAGCTTAGTGAGAGGGGACAGCAGCTCCTACAATGAGCAGTTCTTC.

CDR3 DNA: TGTGCCAGCAGTGTAACCGGGACAGGGATCGAGCAGTACTTC. Encoded protein: CASSVTGTGIEQYF. The genes are TRBV25-1 and TRBJ2-7, with TRBD1 matching 9 bases. The length of the CDR3 is 14 residues. Trimming took 4 bases from V and 6 from J; bases not matched to a gene: 7. Germline V gives CDR1 MGHDK, CDR2 SYGVNS.

The J gene is TRBJ1-4, the V gene TRBV6-1, with D unresolved. Germline V lookup: CDR1 MNHNS, CDR2 SASEGT. The V end lost 0 bases, the J end lost 0 bases, and 11 bases lay between the germline ends. The CDR3 is made up of 17 amino acids. The CDR3 nucleotides are TGTGCCAGCAGTGAAGCGAGGTGGTCATCAACTAATGAAAAACTGTTTTTT. It codes for CASSEARWSSTNEKLFF.

The chain has TRBV11-2 and TRBJ2-7; D gene unclear. CDR3 size: 11 residues. Between the trimmed V and J ends, which lost 8 bases and 6 bases, there was a span of 11 bases. Germline V CDR1 and CDR2: SGHAT, FQNNGV. CDR3 amino acids: CASSSVVEQYF. CDR3 DNA sequence: TGTGCCAGCTCGAGTGTGGTCGAGCAGTACTTC.

The chain has TRBV11-3 and TRBJ2-2, with a tentative D call TRBD1 (6 bases). Trimming took 2 bases from V and 8 from J, leaving 9 bases between them. Germline values: CDR1 SGHNT, CDR2 YENEEA. This CDR3 spans 13 amino acids. CDR3 region: CASSLRGKGELFF. For the CDR3, the DNA is TGTGCCAGCAGCTTAAGGGGGAAGGGGGAGCTGTTTTTT.

The J gene is TRBJ2-7, the V gene TRBV4-2; possibly TRBD1 for D (5 bases). The CDR3 loop spans 14 amino acids. V lost 8 bases and J 6 bases, leaving 20 bases between the germline ends. Germline V gene data show CDR1 as LGHNA and CDR2 as YNFKEQ. In DNA, the CDR3 is TGTGCCAGCCCCTCGGCAGAGCCAAGGGGCGAGCAGTACTTC. It is translated as CASPSAEPRGEQYF.